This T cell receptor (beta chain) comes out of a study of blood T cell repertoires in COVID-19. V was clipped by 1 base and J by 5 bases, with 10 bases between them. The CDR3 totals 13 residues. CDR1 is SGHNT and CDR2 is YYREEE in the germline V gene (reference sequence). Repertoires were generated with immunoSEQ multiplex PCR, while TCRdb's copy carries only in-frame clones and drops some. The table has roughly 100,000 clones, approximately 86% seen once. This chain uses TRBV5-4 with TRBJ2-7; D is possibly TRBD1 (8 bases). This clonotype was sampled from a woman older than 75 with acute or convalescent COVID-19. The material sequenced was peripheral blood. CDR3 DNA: TGTGCCAGCAGCTTGACAGGGGGGGACGAGCAGTACTTC. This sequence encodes CASSLTGGDEQYF.